This TCR beta chain stems from a study of blood T cell repertoires in COVID-19. Study-level information: The analysed material was cDNA or gDNA that came from T cells, B-cell-depleted T cells, or PBMCs.

The germline V and J ends were trimmed by 7 bases and 3 bases, with 12 bases remaining between them. In germline, CDR1 is MNHEY, CDR2 SVGEGT. The CDR3 loop spans 13 amino acids. The repertoire was sequenced with immunoSEQ multiplex PCR; TCRdb's copy has only in-frame clones and lacks some. The sample includes about 210,000 clones, around 86% of them seen just once. Sequencing input: PBMCs or T cells enriched from blood (not recorded which). This TCR came from a woman aged 45-65 years with acute COVID-19. The chain uses TRBV6-2 or TRBV6-3 and TRBJ1-2; D perhaps matches TRBD1 (6 bases). The CDR3 sequence: CASTPTGDYGYTF. The CDR3 DNA sequence: TGTGCCAGCACCCCGACAGGAGACTATGGCTACACCTTC.